A single T cell receptor (beta chain) is shown here with its context. What it binds is not known. TCRdb re-called the 5' RACE reads, yielding one record per CDR3 amino acid sequence without DNA. The repertoire table contains fewer than 350,000 distinct CDR3 sequences. Germline V gene lookup returns CDR1 SGDLS and CDR2 YYNGEE. CDR3 length equals 15 residues. This specimen belongs to a study of monozygotic twins with inflammatory bowel disease. Whole-study results and caveats: Reduced clonotype sharing with other individuals was observed in IBD patients relative to healthy twins, especially with disease activity. Lower TCRbeta diversity (inverse Simpson) was seen in IBD patients than in healthy co-twins.

Sequenced sample: blood. The clonotype comes from a human donor with ulcerative colitis or Crohn's disease, or a healthy co-twin of an affected twin (not recorded which). The chain is built from TRBV9 and TRBJ1-4; TCRdb selects TRBD1, and the lack of DNA leaves this call unchecked. The CDR3 sequence is CASSARTGGYEKLFF.